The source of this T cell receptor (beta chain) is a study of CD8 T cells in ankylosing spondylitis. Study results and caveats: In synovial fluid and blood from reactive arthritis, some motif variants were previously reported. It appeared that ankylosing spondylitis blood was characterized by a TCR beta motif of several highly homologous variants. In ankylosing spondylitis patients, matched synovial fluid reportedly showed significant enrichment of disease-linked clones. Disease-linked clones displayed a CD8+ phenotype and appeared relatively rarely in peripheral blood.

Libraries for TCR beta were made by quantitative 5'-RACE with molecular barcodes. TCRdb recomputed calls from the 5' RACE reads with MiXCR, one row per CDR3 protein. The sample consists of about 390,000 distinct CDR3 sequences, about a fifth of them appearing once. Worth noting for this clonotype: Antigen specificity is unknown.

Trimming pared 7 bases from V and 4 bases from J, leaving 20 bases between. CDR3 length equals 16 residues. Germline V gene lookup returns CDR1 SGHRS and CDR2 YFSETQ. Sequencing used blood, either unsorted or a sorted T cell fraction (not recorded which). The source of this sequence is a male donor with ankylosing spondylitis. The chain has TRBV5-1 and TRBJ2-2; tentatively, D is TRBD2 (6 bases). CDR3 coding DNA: TGCGCCAGCTCGGTAGTGGCGGGACTCGGCACCGGGGAGCTGTTTTTT. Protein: CASSVVAGLGTGELFF.